The clone carrying this T cell receptor (beta chain) was recorded a few times. Its antigen is not known. This sample stems from a study of post-analysis software for immune sequencing data. Prepared TCR beta cDNA libraries contained unique molecular identifiers. TCRdb itself ran the PCR reads through MiXCR, one entry per CDR3 protein. The sample consists of about 260,000 distinct CDR3 sequences, 35% to 45% of them appearing once. The study's findings and limits: Controls showed lower frequencies than patients for roughly 5 TRBV segments, and TRBV5-6, TRBV5-1 and TRBV20-1 were among these.

With V trimmed by 8 bases and J by 5 bases, 3 bases remained unmatched. The CDR3 runs 13 residues. CDR1 is SNHLY and CDR2 is FYNNEI in the germline V gene. The sequencing sample was made of blood. This sequence joins TRBV2 and TRBJ1-4; TRBD1 aligns across 9 bases. The TCR originated in a girl between 10 and 17 years old with multiple sclerosis. In nucleotides, the CDR3 is TGTGCCAGCGGGACAGGGCGGAATGAAAAACTGTTTTTT. This codes for CASGTGRNEKLFF.